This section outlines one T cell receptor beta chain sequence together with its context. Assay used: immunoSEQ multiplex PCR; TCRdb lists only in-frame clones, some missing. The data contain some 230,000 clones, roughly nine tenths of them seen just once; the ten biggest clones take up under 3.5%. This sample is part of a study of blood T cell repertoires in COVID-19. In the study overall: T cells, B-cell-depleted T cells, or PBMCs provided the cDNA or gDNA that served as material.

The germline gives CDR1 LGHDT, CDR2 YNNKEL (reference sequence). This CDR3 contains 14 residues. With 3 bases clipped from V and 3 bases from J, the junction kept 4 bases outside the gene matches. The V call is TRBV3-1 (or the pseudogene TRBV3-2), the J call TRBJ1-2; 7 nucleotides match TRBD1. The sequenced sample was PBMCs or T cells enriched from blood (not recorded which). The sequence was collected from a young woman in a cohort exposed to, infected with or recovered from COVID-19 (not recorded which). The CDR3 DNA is TGTGCCAGCAGCCAGGAGGGGGCAGACTATGGCTACACCTTC. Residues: CASSQEGADYGYTF.